The 2 T cell receptor beta chains below all came from one sample that was sequenced in a study of T cell repertoires in cytomegalovirus infection. TCRdb re-derived calls from the reads in MiXCR, one entry per CDR3 protein. Of about 890,000 distinct CDR3 sequences in the sample, approximately 31% were seen once. These receptors' antigens are unknown. The sample in question was cultured CD8+ T cells from PBMCs, obtained from culture after CMV antigen stimulation. These receptors were collected from a human donor in good health (CMV status not recorded). Some clones in this sample may be carry-over from other donors' samples.

In this sample, this clonotype turned up many times. This chain links TRBV5-1 with TRBJ2-2, with a possible D match to TRBD2 (5 bases). The germline V gene has CDR1 SGHRS and CDR2 YFSETQ. The germline V and J ends were trimmed by 1 base and 5 bases, with 12 bases remaining between them. This CDR3 is 15 amino acids long. The CDR3 is CASSLNLASTGELFF. The CDR3 bases are TGCGCCAGCAGCTTGAATCTAGCTTCAACCGGGGAGCTGTTTTTT.

The chain employs TRBV2 and TRBJ1-1; D is uncertain. Germline V lookup: CDR1 SNHLY, CDR2 FYNNEI. V was shortened by 7 bases and J by 5 bases, with 8 bases between the two germline ends. The CDR3 extends over 11 amino acids. The DNA of the CDR3 is TGTGCCAGCATGGTCAGGACTGAAGCTTTCTTT. This sequence encodes CASMVRTEAFF.